What follows are 32 T cell receptor beta chains derived from one specimen sequenced in a study of blood T cell repertoires in COVID-19. The assay was immunoSEQ multiplex PCR, and TCRdb's table has in-frame clones only and misses some. The repertoire has tens of thousands of clones, 65% to 85% of them found once; the top ten carry 1.5% to 2%. Input material: peripheral blood. These receptors all come from a man in his forties or fifties with acute or convalescent COVID-19.

The V call is TRBV4-1, the J call TRBJ2-5; D is ambiguous. Germline V gene sequence: CDR1 MGHRA, CDR2 YSYEKL. Trimming removed 1 base from V and 2 bases from J, with 8 bases in between. The CDR3 extends over 14 amino acids. CDR3 region: CASSQGPTQETQYF. Written as DNA, the CDR3 is TGCGCCAGCAGCCAAGGGCCGACACAAGAGACCCAGTACTTC.

This clone was detected once. The V and J genes are TRBV27 and TRBJ1-2; 8 bases align to TRBD1. The germline CDR1 and CDR2 sequences are MNHEY and SMNVEV (reference sequence). Trimming took 10 bases from V and 0 from J; bases not matched to a gene: 4. This CDR3 region has 13 residues. CDR3 bases: TGTGCCATCCCAGGGGGCACTAACTATGGCTACACCTTC. Translated, it gives CAIPGGTNYGYTF.

Only one count was recorded for this clone. The chain combines TRBV9 with TRBJ2-3, with 10 nucleotides matching TRBD2. The CDR3 loop spans 15 amino acids. Unmatched junction bases numbered 10, after V lost 4 bases and J lost 8 bases. CDR1 SGDLS and CDR2 YYNGEE come from the germline V gene. The CDR3 loop is CASSPLPSGGVTQYF. For the CDR3, the DNA is TGTGCCAGCAGCCCCCTCCCCAGCGGGGGGGTTACGCAGTATTTT.

The rearrangement joins TRBV27 to TRBJ1-6; D gene unclear. Trimming removed 0 bases at V and 5 bases at J, with 14 bases between. This CDR3 spans 17 amino acids. Germline lookup yields CDR1 MNHEY and CDR2 SMNVEV (reference sequence). CDR3 sequence reads: CASSLSSSPHNNSPLHF. The CDR3 DNA reads TGTGCCAGCAGTTTATCGTCCAGTCCCCATAATAATTCACCCCTCCACTTT.

The chain carries TRBV5-5 and TRBJ2-7, with 9 nucleotides matching TRBD1. CDR3 length equals 14 residues. The germline V gene has CDR1 SGHKS and CDR2 YYEKEE (reference sequence). J gave up 6 bases and V 3 bases, and 7 bases lay outside the gene matches. The CDR3, as DNA: TGTGCCAGCAGCTGGACAGGGGTCTCTGGCGAGCAGTACTTC. Protein product: CASSWTGVSGEQYF.

This clone was recorded once. The chain recombines TRBV7-9 with TRBJ1-3; D is unresolved. The CDR3 is 17 residues long. Trimming removed 2 bases from V and 0 bases from J, with 14 bases in between. CDR1 SEHNR and CDR2 FQNEAQ come from the germline V gene (reference sequence). CDR3 in DNA: TGTGCCAGCAGCTTACCCGCCGGTGTCCGCTCTGGAAACACCATATATTTT. Its protein product is CASSLPAGVRSGNTIYF.

The rearrangement joins TRBV24-1 to TRBJ1-5; D not resolved. The CDR3 sequence is 14 residues long. Per germline, CDR1 KGHDR and CDR2 SFDVKD. V shed 3 bases and J shed 2 bases, with 7 bases lying between them. Written as DNA, the CDR3 is TGTGCCACCAGTGATATGAGGGGCAATCAGCCCCAGCATTTT. Its protein is CATSDMRGNQPQHF.

The V call is TRBV24-1, the J call TRBJ2-5, with a tentative D call TRBD1 (6 bases). Between the trimmed V and J ends, which lost 4 bases and 4 bases, there was a span of 12 bases. In germline, CDR1 is KGHDR, CDR2 SFDVKD. The CDR3 loop spans 14 amino acids. The CDR3 DNA follows: TGTGCCACCAGTGAAAACAGGGTCGCAGAGACCCAGTACTTC. It encodes CATSENRVAETQYF.

The chain joins TRBV28 to TRBJ2-2; 11 bases are a match to TRBD1. CDR3 length equals 15 residues. J was trimmed by 1 base and V by 5 bases; bases with no gene match: 0. Germline CDR1 MDHEN, CDR2 SYDVKM. CDR3 DNA sequence: TGTGCCAGCAGTGGGACAGGGGGGAACACCGGGGAGCTGTTTTTT. It codes for CASSGTGGNTGELFF.

The chain is built from TRBV4-1 and TRBJ1-5; maybe TRBD1 (5 bases). Trimming removed 3 bases at V and 3 bases at J, with 9 bases between. CDR3 length equals 14 residues. CDR1 and CDR2 (germline): MGHRA, YSYEKL. CDR3 nucleotide sequence: TGCGCCAGCAGCCACCCAGGGTTCAATCAGCCCCAGCATTTT. This codes for CASSHPGFNQPQHF.

The rearrangement uses TRBV4-1 and TRBJ1-4; the D is unclear. This CDR3 region has 12 residues. The V gene's germline CDR1 is MGHRA and CDR2 YSYEKL. The ends were cut back, 4 bases at V and 7 bases at J, with 7 bases in the middle. The CDR3 protein is CASSPSGEKLFF. As DNA, the CDR3 is TGCGCCAGCAGCCCGTCGGGTGAAAAACTGTTTTTT.

The rearrangement links TRBV15 to TRBJ1-2; 8 bases agree with TRBD1. CDR1 is LNHNV and CDR2 is YYDKDF in the germline V gene (reference sequence). With V trimmed by 1 base and J by 7 bases, 11 bases remained unmatched. This CDR3 has 16 residues. The CDR3 reads CATSRASGAGGFGYTF. The CDR3, as DNA: TGTGCCACCAGCAGAGCCTCCGGGGCAGGGGGCTTTGGCTACACCTTC.

This clone was seen a few times. This chain connects TRBV5-4 to TRBJ1-2; 7 positions agree with TRBD1. The V segment lost 2 bases and the J segment 1 base; nucleotides outside the gene matches: 8. The V gene's germline CDR1 is SGHNT and CDR2 YYREEE (reference sequence). The CDR3 length is 16 residues. The CDR3 is CASSFGPGQINYGYTF. DNA of the CDR3: TGTGCCAGCAGCTTTGGCCCGGGACAGATTAACTATGGCTACACCTTC.

V is TRBV18 and J is TRBJ2-3; D ambiguous. Germline CDR1 reads KGHSH; CDR2 reads LQKENI. The CDR3 has 14 residues. Trimming cost V 3 bases and J 0 bases, with 7 bases left between them. The CDR3 DNA sequence: TGTGCCAGCTCACCCCGTACTAGCACAGATACGCAGTATTTT. This gives the protein CASSPRTSTDTQYF.

The J gene is TRBJ2-6, the V gene TRBV4-1; a possible D gene is TRBD1 (6 bases). Trimming took off 0 bases at V and 4 bases at J, with 19 bases between the two ends. CDR1 is MGHRA, CDR2 YSYEKL, per germline. The CDR3 is made up of 19 amino acids. The CDR3 DNA reads as TGCGCCAGCAGCCAAGAAAGGGTCAGGGGTAGGACCGGGGCCAACGTCCTGACTTTC. As protein: CASSQERVRGRTGANVLTF.

This clone was seen only once. J is TRBJ1-2 and V is TRBV9; the D gene is possibly TRBD1 (6 bases). The germline CDR1 and CDR2 sequences are SGDLS and YYNGEE. The ends were cut back, 0 bases at V and 4 bases at J, with 10 bases in the middle. The CDR3 sequence is 14 residues long. The CDR3 loop is CASSVVPDSYGYTF. CDR3 DNA sequence: TGTGCCAGCAGCGTAGTCCCGGACAGCTATGGCTACACCTTC.

The chain is built from TRBV5-1 and TRBJ2-1; 9 bases agree with TRBD1. Germline loops: CDR1 SGHRS, CDR2 YFSETQ. The CDR3 runs 14 residues. After removal of 4 bases from V and 6 bases from J, the junction contained 5 bases not matched to a gene. For the CDR3, the DNA is TGCGCCAGCAGCCCGGGACAGGGACCCAATGAGCAGTTCTTC. Encoded protein: CASSPGQGPNEQFF.

The chain employs TRBV5-1 and TRBJ1-2, with a tentative D call TRBD1 (6 bases). The CDR3 consists of 18 residues. The V end lost 2 bases, the J end lost 0 bases, and 20 bases lay between the germline ends. Germline loops: CDR1 SGHRS, CDR2 YFSETQ. Here the CDR3 reads CASSFPPTQGFSNYGYTF. CDR3 coding DNA: TGCGCCAGCAGCTTCCCACCGACTCAGGGGTTTTCTAACTATGGCTACACCTTC.

The chain joins TRBV28 to TRBJ2-3, with TRBD2 matching 8 bases. The CDR3 runs to 15 residues. CDR1 and CDR2 from the germline V gene are MDHEN and SYDVKM. V lost 6 bases and J lost 0; bases outside the gene matches: 5. The CDR3 coding sequence is TGTGCCAGCAGGGGTTCTAGCGGGAGCACAGATACGCAGTATTTT. It encodes CASRGSSGSTDTQYF.

The DNA of the CDR3 is TGTGCCAGCAGCCCTAATAGCGGGGGAAGCTCCTACAATGAGCAGTTCTTC. Residues: CASSPNSGGSSYNEQFF. The chain combines TRBV6-2 or TRBV6-3 with TRBJ2-1; 9 bases line up with TRBD2. V gave up 6 bases and J gave up 0 bases; unmatched junction bases: 9. There are 17 residues in the CDR3. Germline assignment: CDR1 MNHEY and CDR2 SVGEGT.

The gene calls are TRBV30 and TRBJ1-6; D gene ambiguous. Germline V gene lookup returns CDR1 GTSNPN and CDR2 SVGIG (reference sequence). The V gene lost 4 bases and the J gene lost 0 bases, with 7 bases spanning the gap. This CDR3 has 14 residues. The CDR3 region has the DNA TGTGCCTGGACGGGGAGCTCCTATAATTCACCCCTCCACTTT. Protein product: CAWTGSSYNSPLHF.

Here the CDR3 reads CASSASRAGSYNEQFF. The DNA for the CDR3 is TGTGCCAGCAGTGCTTCGCGAGCGGGCAGCTACAATGAGCAGTTCTTC. This rearrangement joins TRBV6-1 to TRBJ2-1; D is perhaps TRBD2 (6 bases). Trimming removed 4 bases at V and 3 bases at J, with 16 bases between. The CDR3 is 16 amino acids. Germline V gene lookup returns CDR1 MNHNS and CDR2 SASEGT.

The CDR3 region is CASSYSRSADSPLHF. The DNA for the CDR3 is TGTGCCAGCAGTTACTCGAGGTCGGCAGATTCACCCCTCCACTTT. The rearrangement joins TRBV6-5 to TRBJ1-6; D is uncertain. The germline gives CDR1 MNHEY, CDR2 SVGAGI. Trimming removed 0 bases from V and 8 bases from J, with 11 bases in between. This CDR3 spans 15 amino acids.

V is TRBV24-1 and J is TRBJ1-1, with 8 bases that match TRBD1. Germline-derived CDR1 and CDR2 are KGHDR and SFDVKD. CDR3 length: 13 amino acids. V gave up 7 bases and J gave up 5 bases; unmatched junction bases: 5. As DNA, the CDR3 is TGTGCCACCAGGGACAGGGTAGGGACTGAAGCTTTCTTT. Encoded protein: CATRDRVGTEAFF.

The genes are TRBV5-4 and TRBJ2-5, with 11 bases fitting TRBD1. Trimming took 4 bases from V and 4 from J; bases not matched to a gene: 3. This CDR3 region has 14 residues. From germline, CDR1 is SGHNT and CDR2 YYREEE (reference sequence). The CDR3: CASSMDRGRETQYF. The CDR3 nucleotides read TGTGCCAGCAGCATGGACAGGGGGCGAGAGACCCAGTACTTC.

This chain links TRBV5-6 with TRBJ1-4; 10 bases are a match to TRBD1. V dropped 0 bases and J dropped 5; count of bases not matched to a gene: 1. The germline CDR1 and CDR2 sequences are SGHDT and YYEEEE. The CDR3 loop spans 15 amino acids. The chain's CDR3 is CASSLAGQGNEKLFF. The CDR3 nucleotides read TGTGCCAGCAGCTTGGCGGGACAGGGGAATGAAAAACTGTTTTTT.

This clone was seen a single time. V is TRBV29-1 and J is TRBJ2-7; D is undetermined. This CDR3 has 8 amino acids. V lost 7 bases and J 10 bases, leaving 8 bases between the germline ends. Germline V gene sequence: CDR1 SQVTM, CDR2 ANQGSEA. The CDR3: CSGPPQYF. The CDR3 DNA reads TGCAGCGGGCCCCCCCAGTACTTC.

Comments on this clone: Additional DNA sequences in this sample encode the identical CDR3. The chain employs TRBV5-5 and TRBJ1-4, with 12 bases fitting TRBD1. The CDR3 contains 16 residues. After removal of 0 bases from V and 8 bases from J, the junction contained 5 bases not matched to a gene. The V gene's germline CDR1 is SGHKS and CDR2 YYEKEE (reference sequence). For the CDR3, the DNA is TGTGCCAGCAGCTTGGCCGGAGGGACAGGGGGCGAAAAACTGTTTTTT. It yields the protein CASSLAGGTGGEKLFF. The full variable domain, in which reference TRBV5-5 and TRBJ1-4 provide the parts outside the CDR3, is DAGVTQSPTHLIKTRGQQVTLRCSPISGHKSVSWYQQVLGQGPQFIFQYYEKEERGRGNFPDRFSARQFPNYSSELNVNALLLGDSALYLCASSLAGGTGGEKLFFGSGTQLSVL.

The J gene is TRBJ1-4, the V gene TRBV7-2; maybe TRBD1 (5 bases). V gave up 3 bases and J gave up 7 bases, with 15 bases separating them. This CDR3 is 15 amino acids long. CDR1 SGHTA and CDR2 FQGNSA come from the germline V gene. DNA of the CDR3: TGTGCCAGCAGCTTGGGGGGTTTCGGGGCTGAAAAACTGTTTTTT. Its protein is CASSLGGFGAEKLFF.

This clone was recorded a few times. The rearrangement links TRBV30 to TRBJ2-1; 9 bases align to TRBD1. Per the germline V gene, CDR1 is GTSNPN and CDR2 is SVGIG (reference sequence). There are 13 residues in the CDR3. V dropped 5 bases and J dropped 10; count of bases not matched to a gene: 9. The CDR3 coding sequence is TGTGCCTGGGCGGGACAGGGCTTACGCGAGCAGTTCTTC. Translating it yields CAWAGQGLREQFF.

This clone was counted a few times. J is TRBJ2-7 and V is TRBV7-9, with D possibly matching TRBD1 (6 bases). V was shortened by 0 bases and J by 6 bases, with 12 bases between the two germline ends. There are 14 residues in the CDR3. Germline V gives CDR1 SEHNR, CDR2 FQNEAQ (reference sequence). The CDR3 loop is CASSLAGTLREQYF. The CDR3 bases are TGTGCCAGCAGCTTAGCCGGGACACTCCGCGAGCAGTACTTC.

This sequence joins TRBV30 and TRBJ1-2; D may be TRBD1 (5 bases). The CDR3 runs 13 residues. Germline-derived CDR1 and CDR2 are GTSNPN and SVGIG (reference sequence). The germline V and J ends were trimmed by 1 base and 0 bases, with 6 bases remaining between them. The CDR3 bases are TGTGCCTGGAGTGGGGACTCTAACTATGGCTACACCTTC. It specifies CAWSGDSNYGYTF. Full variable domain (outside the CDR3, taken from reference TRBV30 and TRBJ1-2): SQTIHQWPATLVQPVGSPLSLECTVEGTSNPNLYWYRQAAGRGLQLLFYSVGIGQISSEVPQNLSASRPQDRQFILSSKKLLLSDSGFYLCAWSGDSNYGYTFGSGTRLTVV.